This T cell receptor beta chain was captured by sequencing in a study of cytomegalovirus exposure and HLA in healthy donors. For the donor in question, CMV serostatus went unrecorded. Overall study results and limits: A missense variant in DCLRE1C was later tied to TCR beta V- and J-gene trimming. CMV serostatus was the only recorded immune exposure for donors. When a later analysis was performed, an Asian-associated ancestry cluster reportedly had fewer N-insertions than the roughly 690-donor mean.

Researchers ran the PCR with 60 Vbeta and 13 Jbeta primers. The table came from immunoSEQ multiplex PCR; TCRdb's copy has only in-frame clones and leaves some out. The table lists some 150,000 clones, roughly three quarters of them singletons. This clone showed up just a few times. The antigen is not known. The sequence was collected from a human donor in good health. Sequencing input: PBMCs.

CDR3 coding DNA: TGTGCCAGCAGCCAATCCCCAGGGGCCACTGAAGCTTTCTTT. It yields the protein CASSQSPGATEAFF. This rearrangement joins TRBV16 to TRBJ1-1, with D tentatively TRBD1 (6 bases). Trimming removed 0 bases from V and 4 bases from J, with 9 bases in between. The germline V gene encodes CDR1 KGHSY and CDR2 FQNENV. The CDR3 has 14 residues.